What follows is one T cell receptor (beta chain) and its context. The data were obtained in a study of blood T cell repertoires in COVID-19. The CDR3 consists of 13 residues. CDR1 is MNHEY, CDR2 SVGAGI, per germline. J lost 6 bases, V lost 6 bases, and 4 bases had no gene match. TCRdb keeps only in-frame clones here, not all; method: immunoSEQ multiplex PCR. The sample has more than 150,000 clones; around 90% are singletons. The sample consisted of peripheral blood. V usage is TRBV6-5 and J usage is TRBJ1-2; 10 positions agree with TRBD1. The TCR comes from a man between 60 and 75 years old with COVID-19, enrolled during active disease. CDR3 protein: CASSHGTGDGYTF. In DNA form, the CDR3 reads TGTGCCAGCAGCCACGGGACAGGGGATGGCTACACCTTC.